Listed below are T cell receptor beta chains from one sample, sequenced in a study of T-cell reconstitution after alpha-beta-depleted transplantation in children. Each CDR3 protein gets one entry after TCRdb re-called the PCR reads with MiXCR. The sample carries about 91,000 distinct CDR3 sequences, roughly 8% recorded once. Sample: PBMCs from the stem cell graft donor, taken from the stem cell graft. Receptors were obtained from a human donor who donated a stem cell graft to a child with congenital amegakaryocytic thrombocytopenia. Each CDR3 is given with its conserved first and last residue. The D gene is left open where the match is weak. Clone size, where shown, is once, few, many, or a class for clones that have expanded.

abundance,j_gene,d_gene,len,v_gene,CDR3aa,CDR3nt
many,TRBJ1-5,NA,15,TRBV25-1,CASSGSRVSNQPQHF,TGTGCCAGCAGTGGAAGCAGGGTGAGCAATCAGCCCCAGCATTTT
many,TRBJ1-1,NA,16,TRBV20-1,CSARDDGYRSGTEAFF,TGCAGTGCTAGAGATGATGGGTACAGGTCGGGCACTGAAGCTTTCTTT
many,TRBJ1-2,NA,14,TRBV7-9,CASSLAQASGGYTF,TGTGCCAGCAGCTTAGCGCAAGCATCGGGGGGCTACACCTTC
many,TRBJ2-5,NA,13,TRBV20-1,CSARDTAQETQYF,TGCAGTGCTAGAGACACTGCCCAAGAGACCCAGTACTTC
many,TRBJ2-3,NA,15,TRBV7-2,CASSSHNRQADTQYF,TGTGCCAGCAGCTCCCATAATAGACAGGCCGATACGCAGTATTTT
many,TRBJ1-4,NA,12,TRBV7-2,CASSLDGEKLFF,TGTGCCAGCAGCTTGGACGGTGAAAAACTGTTTTTT
NA,TRBJ2-3,NA,12,TRBV27,CASQQGSDTQYF,TGTGCCAGCCAACAGGGATCAGATACGCAGTATTTT
few,TRBJ1-1,NA,15,TRBV4-3,CASSQDAPPVYEAFF,TGCGCCAGCAGCCAAGATGCCCCCCCAGTCTATGAAGCTTTCTTT
many,TRBJ2-5,NA,12,TRBV11-2,CASSSERETQYF,TGTGCCAGCAGCTCAGAAAGGGAGACCCAGTACTTC
many,TRBJ1-1,NA,13,TRBV7-2,CASSLALGREAFF,TGTGCCAGCAGCTTAGCGCTAGGCCGTGAAGCTTTCTTT
many,TRBJ2-1,NA,15,TRBV20-1,CSAKDRVLAGNEQFF,TGCAGTGCTAAGGACAGGGTCCTAGCGGGGAATGAGCAGTTCTTC
many,TRBJ2-7,TRBD1,13,TRBV20-1,CSAPGQGAYEQYF,TGCAGTGCTCCGGGACAGGGAGCCTACGAGCAGTACTTC
few,TRBJ2-7,TRBD2,16,TRBV3-1,CASSQDSSGGTYEQYF,TGTGCCAGCAGCCAAGATAGTAGCGGGGGTACCTACGAGCAGTACTTC
many,TRBJ2-1,TRBD2,16,TRBV20-1,CSASHPQRDPRNEQFF,TGCAGTGCTAGCCACCCTCAGCGGGATCCCCGGAATGAGCAGTTCTTC
NA,TRBJ1-1,NA,17,TRBV28,CASSLTSSQGTNTEAFF,TGTGCCAGCAGTTTAACCTCTTCCCAGGGAACGAACACTGAAGCTTTCTTT
many,TRBJ2-7,NA,15,TRBV4-1,CASSQTLFPSYEQYF,TGCGCCAGCAGCCAAACACTCTTCCCCTCCTACGAGCAGTACTTC
many,TRBJ2-5,NA,14,TRBV6-5,CASSYRFSSETQYF,TGTGCCAGCAGTTACAGGTTTTCCTCAGAGACCCAGTACTTC
many,TRBJ2-3,TRBD2,14,TRBV30,CAWSISGRADTQYF,TGTGCCTGGAGTATTAGCGGGAGGGCAGATACGCAGTATTTT
NA,TRBJ1-2,NA,14,TRBV29-1,CSVGGSRYGGGYTF,TGCAGCGTTGGGGGATCCCGGTACGGTGGCGGCTACACCTTC
many,TRBJ2-5,NA,17,TRBV29-1,CSVEDRPPGGSQETQYF,TGCAGCGTTGAAGATCGTCCCCCCGGCGGATCCCAAGAGACCCAGTACTTC
many,TRBJ2-1,TRBD2,14,TRBV4-2,CASSRPGLEGEQFF,TGTGCCAGCAGCCGGCCGGGACTAGAAGGGGAGCAGTTCTTC
many,TRBJ2-7,NA,15,TRBV28,CASRTPEGGKYEQYF,TGTGCCAGCAGGACCCCGGAGGGGGGGAAGTACGAGCAGTACTTC
few,TRBJ1-2,TRBD1,15,TRBV4-2,CASSQVLGTGFGYTF,TGTGCCAGCAGCCAAGTCCTAGGGACAGGGTTTGGCTACACCTTC
many,TRBJ2-5,NA,15,TRBV2,CASSEIGGIRETQYF,TGTGCCAGCAGTGAGATAGGGGGGATTCGTGAGACCCAGTACTTC
many,TRBJ2-3,TRBD1,14,TRBV12-3/TRBV12-4,CATGTGRVWDTQYF,TGTGCCACCGGGACAGGGAGAGTTTGGGATACGCAGTATTTT
many,TRBJ1-1,NA,16,TRBV12-3/TRBV12-4,CASSLLQGRAGTEAFF,TGTGCCAGCAGTTTACTTCAGGGTAGGGCGGGCACTGAAGCTTTCTTT
many,TRBJ2-3,TRBD2,19,TRBV20-1,CSAREPWGGRSSRTDTQYF,TGCAGTGCTAGAGAACCTTGGGGCGGGAGGTCCTCCCGCACAGATACGCAGTATTTT